A single sample is the source of the 10 T cell receptor beta chains below, sequenced in a study of T cells in women clearing cervical HPV infection. TCRdb's copy holds only in-frame clones and misses some; the assay was immunoSEQ multiplex PCR. The sample data list under 50,000 clones. The sample was blood buffy coat. These receptors were obtained from a woman between 18 and 69 years old with a cervical HPV16 infection that either progressed to CIN3+ or cleared (not recorded which).

Regarding this clone: The CDR3 end falls 3 residues outside the read, so it is completed with the germline J gene. This chain uses TRBV5-1 with TRBJ1-3; 7 positions match TRBD1. The germline V gene has CDR1 SGHRS and CDR2 YFSETQ. The CDR3 has 15 amino acids. The V segment lost 3 bases and the J segment 1 base; nucleotides outside the gene matches: 4. The sequenced part of the CDR3 DNA is TGCGCCAGCAGCTGGGGACAGATATCTGGAAACACC. It encodes CASSWGQISGNT. The full CDR3 is CASSWGQISGNTIYF.

About this clone itself: The read gets to within 3 residues of the CDR3 end, and the germline J gene fills in the rest. V usage is TRBV9 and J usage is TRBJ2-1; no firm D call. Germline-derived CDR1 and CDR2 are SGDLS and YYNGEE. Trimming removed 4 bases at V and 7 bases at J, with 12 bases between. This CDR3 has 13 amino acids. The CDR3 is CASSLSALNEQFF. The covered CDR3 bases are TGTGCCAGCAGCCTCAGCGCGCTTAATGAG.

On this clone itself: The CDR3 goes on 3 residues after the read ends, and that part is filled in from the germline J gene. J is TRBJ1-6 and V is TRBV16; 8 nucleotides agree with TRBD1. Germline-derived CDR1 and CDR2 are KGHSY and FQNENV. This CDR3 spans 13 amino acids. The J segment lost 9 bases and the V segment lost 2 bases, leaving 0 bases of the junction unmatched. CDR3 region: CASSQGQGSPLHF. The DNA read from the CDR3 is TGTGCCAGCAGCCAAGGACAGGGTTCACCC.

In the case of this clone: Read data end 3 residues before the CDR3 end; the end is taken from the germline J gene. The rearrangement uses TRBV7-2 and TRBJ1-4; 9 bases map to TRBD1. The CDR3 extends over 14 amino acids. V dropped 5 bases and J dropped 5; count of bases not matched to a gene: 3. Germline loops: CDR1 SGHTA, CDR2 FQGNSA. The CDR3 loop reads CASSAGQGNEKLFF. Incomplete CDR3 DNA: TGTGCCAGCAGCGCGGGACAGGGAAATGAAAAA.

On this clone: The observed sequence ends 3 residues before the CDR3 terminus, with the missing tail filled in from the germline J gene. The same CDR3 can be traced to other DNA sequences in this sample. The rearrangement joins TRBV30 to TRBJ1-3, with D maybe TRBD1 (6 bases). Germline-derived CDR1 and CDR2 are GTSNPN and SVGIG (reference sequence). Trimming left V 3 bases short and J 3 bases short, with 12 bases between. This CDR3 region has 14 residues. This CDR3 reads CAWRMGTLGNTIYF. CDR3 DNA (partial): TGTGCCTGGAGAATGGGGACACTTGGAAACACC. Full variable domain (outside the CDR3, taken from reference TRBV30 and TRBJ1-3): SQTIHQWPATLVQPVGSPLSLECTVEGTSNPNLYWYRQAAGRGLQLLFYSVGIGQISSEVPQNLSASRPQDRQFILSSKKLLLSDSGFYLCAWRMGTLGNTIYFGEGSWLTVV.

In terms of frequency, this clone is medium-sized. CDR3 bases read: TGTGCCAGTCGACAGGAGACTAACTATGGC. It is translated as CASRQETNYG. The entire CDR3 protein reads CASRQETNYGYTF. The chain employs TRBV19 and TRBJ1-2, with D possibly TRBD1 on 6 matching bases. The CDR3 is cut off 3 residues early in the read; its end comes from the germline J gene. CDR1 is LNHDA, CDR2 SQIVND, per germline (reference sequence). V was cut by 8 bases and J by 0 bases, with 10 bases left in between. The CDR3 runs to 13 residues.

A remark on this clone: The read terminates 3 residues ahead of where the CDR3 ends, so the germline J gene completes it. The V and J genes are TRBV7-3 and TRBJ2-2, with 9 bases aligning to TRBD2. This CDR3 has 16 amino acids. Trimming took 4 bases from V and 2 from J; bases not matched to a gene: 5. The germline V gene has CDR1 SGHTA and CDR2 FQGTGA. The CDR3 DNA, read in part, is TGTGCCAGCAGCTCTTCGGGACTAGCCAACACCGGGGAG. Its translation is CASSSSGLANTGE. The entire CDR3 protein is CASSSSGLANTGELFF.

On this clone: The CDR3 extends 3 residues past the end of the read, so its final part is completed from the germline J gene. The rearrangement uses TRBV5-1 and TRBJ2-7, with D perhaps matching TRBD1 (5 bases). CDR1 and CDR2 from the germline V gene are SGHRS and YFSETQ. The CDR3 sequence is 15 residues long. V gave up 1 base and J gave up 5 bases, with 16 bases separating them. Partial CDR3 DNA: TGCGCCAGCAGCTTGCTCCAGGGAATTCCTAACGAG. Protein: CASSLLQGIPNE. The CDR3, in full, reads CASSLLQGIPNEQYF.

As to this clone: The read stops 3 residues short of the end of the CDR3; the missing end is completed from the germline J gene. The V call is TRBV5-1, the J call TRBJ2-1; weak D call: TRBD2 (5 bases). In germline, CDR1 is SGHRS, CDR2 YFSETQ. CDR3 size: 19 residues. Trimming removed 1 base at V and 6 bases at J, with 26 bases between. This CDR3 reads CASSLRPSRKWDETNEQFF. The sequenced CDR3 bases are TGCGCCAGCAGCTTGAGGCCTAGCCGGAAATGGGATGAAACCAATGAG. The whole variable domain, remainder taken from reference TRBV5-1 and TRBJ2-1, is KAGVTQTPRYLIKTRGQQVTLSCSPISGHRSVSWYQQTPGQGLQFLFEYFSETQRNKGNFPGRFSGRQFSNSRSEMNVSTLELGDSALYLCASSLRPSRKWDETNEQFFGPGTRLTVL.

Points on this clone: The read falls 3 residues short of the CDR3 end, and the missing part is taken from the germline J gene. The chain has TRBV2 and TRBJ2-7, with TRBD1 matching over 7 bases. The length of the CDR3 is 12 residues. The V gene end was trimmed by 4 bases and the J gene end by 3 bases; junction bases not matched to a gene: 0. Germline V gene data show CDR1 as SNHLY and CDR2 as FYNNEI. The CDR3 reads CASSAGGYEQYF. The DNA read from the CDR3 is TGTGCCAGCAGTGCAGGGGGCTACGAG.